This T cell receptor (beta chain) was captured in a study of Ad26.COV2.S vaccination and SARS-CoV-2 variants. Whole-study results and caveats: Whether participants received vaccine or placebo, their non-spike TCR breadth was similar. Total T cell responses may have been underestimated by the TCR breadth and depth analyses. Substantial breadth was reported for post-vaccination spike-specific CD8+ and CD4+ T cells.

TCRdb keeps only in-frame clones here, not all; method: immunoSEQ multiplex PCR. Of a few hundred thousand clones listed, around 90% are singletons. The V end lost 5 bases, the J end lost 3 bases, and 19 bases lay between the germline ends. The germline CDR1 and CDR2 sequences are LNHDA and SQIVND (reference sequence). This CDR3 has 16 amino acids. Treatment: roughly 19 received Ad26.COV2.S at low or high dose, single or two shots; five or six received placebo; per-sample allocation not given. The study sampled participants on day 63 after the first vaccine or placebo injection. Ad26 vector vaccine expressed Wuhan-strain SARS-CoV-2 spike. Concerning this clone itself: Its antigen remains unknown.

Material: peripheral blood, obtained in a trial of Ad26.COV2.S vaccine versus placebo. The J gene is TRBJ1-2, the V gene TRBV19, with D possibly matching TRBD1 (5 bases). This TCR was recovered from a person between 18 and 65 years old who received the Ad26.COV2.S COVID-19 vaccine or a placebo. CDR3 amino acids: CASSYLLVQGYYGYTF. DNA for the CDR3: TGTGCCAGTAGTTACTTATTGGTGCAGGGTTACTATGGCTACACCTTC.